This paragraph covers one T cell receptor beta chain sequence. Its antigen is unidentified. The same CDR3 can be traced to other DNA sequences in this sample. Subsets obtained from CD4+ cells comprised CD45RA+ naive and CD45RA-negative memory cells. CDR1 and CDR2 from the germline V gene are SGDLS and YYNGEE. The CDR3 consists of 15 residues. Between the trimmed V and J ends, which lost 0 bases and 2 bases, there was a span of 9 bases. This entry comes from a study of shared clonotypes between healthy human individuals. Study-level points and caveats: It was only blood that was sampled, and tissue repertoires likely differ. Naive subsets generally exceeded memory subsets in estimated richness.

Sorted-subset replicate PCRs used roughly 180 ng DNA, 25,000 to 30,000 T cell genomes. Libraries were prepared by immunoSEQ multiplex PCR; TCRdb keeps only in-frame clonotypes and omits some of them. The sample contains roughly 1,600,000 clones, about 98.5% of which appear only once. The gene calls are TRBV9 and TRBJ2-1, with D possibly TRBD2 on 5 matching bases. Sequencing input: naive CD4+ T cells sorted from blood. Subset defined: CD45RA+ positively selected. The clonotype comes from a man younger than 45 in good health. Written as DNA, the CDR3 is TGTGCCAGCAGCGTAGAAGGGAGTACCTACAATGAGCAGTTCTTC. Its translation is CASSVEGSTYNEQFF.